These T cell receptor beta chains were read from a single sample in a study of blood T cell repertoires in COVID-19. Profiled with immunoSEQ multiplex PCR; TCRdb holds only in-frame clones, not every one. The sample records about 69,000 clones, approximately 90% being singletons. The source material was peripheral blood. The receptor source for this set is a woman aged 18-29 years with acute or convalescent COVID-19. Each CDR3 is given with its conserved first and last residue. The D gene is left open where the match is weak. Clone sizes are given selectively: once, few, many, or a class where the clone is expanded.

V gene: TRBV5-6
clone size: NA
J gene: TRBJ2-3
D gene: TRBD1
CDR3 protein: CASIYNRDRDTDTQYF
CDR3 DNA: TGTGCCAGCATTTATAATAGGGACAGGGACACAGATACGCAGTATTTT

V gene: TRBV15
clone size: once
J gene: TRBJ1-3
D gene: TRBD1
CDR3 protein: CATSKDRGLGGNTIYF
CDR3 DNA: TGTGCCACCAGCAAGGACAGGGGGCTGGGTGGAAACACCATATATTTT

V gene: TRBV13
clone size: once
J gene: TRBJ2-3
D gene: TRBD1
CDR3 protein: CASSRSGGSTDTQYF
CDR3 DNA: TGTGCCAGCAGCAGATCAGGGGGTAGCACAGATACGCAGTATTTT

V gene: TRBV7-9
clone size: NA
J gene: TRBJ1-2
D gene: TRBD1
CDR3 protein: CASSSGQGLHGYTF
CDR3 DNA: TGTGCCAGCAGCTCAGGACAGGGCCTGCATGGCTACACCTTC

V gene: TRBV7-2
clone size: NA
J gene: TRBJ1-1
D gene: NA
CDR3 protein: CASSSYTNTEAFF
CDR3 DNA: TGTGCCAGCAGCTCTTACACGAACACTGAAGCTTTCTTT

V gene: TRBV3-1/TRBV3-2
clone size: NA
J gene: TRBJ2-7
D gene: NA
CDR3 protein: CASSRGGEQYF
CDR3 DNA: TGTGCCAGCAGCCGTGGAGGGGAGCAGTACTTC

V gene: TRBV27
clone size: NA
J gene: TRBJ2-3
D gene: NA
CDR3 protein: CASSQADTQYF
CDR3 DNA: TGTGCCAGCAGTCAGGCAGATACGCAGTATTTT

V gene: TRBV9
clone size: NA
J gene: TRBJ2-1
D gene: TRBD2
CDR3 protein: CASSASGSSYNEQFF
CDR3 DNA: TGTGCCAGCAGCGCTAGCGGGAGCTCCTACAATGAGCAGTTCTTC

V gene: TRBV5-1
clone size: NA
J gene: TRBJ2-3
D gene: TRBD2
CDR3 protein: CASSGLAGAADTQYF
CDR3 DNA: TGCGCCAGCAGCGGACTAGCGGGAGCGGCAGATACGCAGTATTTT

V gene: TRBV7-2
clone size: NA
J gene: TRBJ1-2
D gene: NA
CDR3 protein: CASSPRSGINYGYTF
CDR3 DNA: TGTGCCAGCAGCCCCCGATCGGGAATTAACTATGGCTACACCTTC

V gene: TRBV10-2
clone size: NA
J gene: TRBJ1-5
D gene: NA
CDR3 protein: CASSESAQAGQPQHF
CDR3 DNA: TGCGCCAGCAGTGAGTCGGCGCAGGCAGGACAGCCCCAGCATTTT

V gene: TRBV29-1
clone size: NA
J gene: TRBJ1-1
D gene: TRBD1
CDR3 protein: CSVERDRDDTEAFF
CDR3 DNA: TGCAGCGTTGAAAGGGACAGGGATGACACTGAAGCTTTCTTT

V gene: TRBV6-2/TRBV6-3
clone size: NA
J gene: TRBJ2-2
D gene: TRBD2
CDR3 protein: CASSKGLAGINGELFF
CDR3 DNA: TGTGCCAGCAGTAAGGGACTAGCGGGGATTAACGGGGAGCTGTTTTTT

V gene: TRBV5-4
clone size: NA
J gene: TRBJ2-7
D gene: TRBD2
CDR3 protein: CASSLGTSGRGYEQYF
CDR3 DNA: TGTGCCAGCAGCTTGGGGACTAGCGGGAGAGGGTACGAGCAGTACTTC

V gene: TRBV10-3
clone size: NA
J gene: TRBJ1-1
D gene: NA
CDR3 protein: CATGTTTLNTEAFF
CDR3 DNA: TGTGCCACAGGGACAACTACTTTGAACACTGAAGCTTTCTTT

V gene: TRBV28
clone size: few
J gene: TRBJ1-2
D gene: TRBD1
CDR3 protein: CASSFPGTGGSQRGYTF
CDR3 DNA: TGTGCCAGCAGTTTCCCCGGGACAGGGGGATCACAACGCGGCTACACCTTC

V gene: TRBV11-2
clone size: NA
J gene: TRBJ1-1
D gene: NA
CDR3 protein: CASSSLMNTEAFF
CDR3 DNA: TGTGCCAGCAGCTCCTTAATGAACACTGAAGCTTTCTTT

V gene: TRBV11-2
clone size: NA
J gene: TRBJ2-3
D gene: TRBD2
CDR3 protein: CASSLGGGPNTDTQYF
CDR3 DNA: TGTGCCAGCAGCTTAGGCGGGGGGCCGAACACAGATACGCAGTATTTT

V gene: TRBV11-2
clone size: NA
J gene: TRBJ1-1
D gene: NA
CDR3 protein: CASSLDRDTEAFF
CDR3 DNA: TGTGCCAGCAGCTTAGACAGGGACACTGAAGCTTTCTTT

V gene: TRBV4-2
clone size: NA
J gene: TRBJ2-3
D gene: TRBD2
CDR3 protein: CASSPGVLAGESSTDTQYF
CDR3 DNA: TGTGCCAGCAGCCCGGGAGTACTAGCGGGGGAGTCTAGCACAGATACGCAGTATTTT

V gene: TRBV14
clone size: NA
J gene: TRBJ2-7
D gene: TRBD2
CDR3 protein: CASSQASGITYEQYF
CDR3 DNA: TGTGCCAGCAGCCAAGCAAGCGGGATCACCTACGAGCAGTACTTC

V gene: TRBV28
clone size: NA
J gene: TRBJ2-1
D gene: NA
CDR3 protein: CASSPVLHNEQFF
CDR3 DNA: TGTGCCAGCAGCCCGGTTCTACACAATGAGCAGTTCTTC

V gene: TRBV15
clone size: NA
J gene: TRBJ1-6
D gene: NA
CDR3 protein: CATSRDVQGHSPLHF
CDR3 DNA: TGTGCCACCAGCAGAGATGTTCAGGGTCATTCACCCCTCCACTTT

V gene: TRBV23-1
clone size: NA
J gene: TRBJ1-2
D gene: TRBD1
CDR3 protein: CASSLNRGTGRGYGYTF
CDR3 DNA: TGCGCCAGCAGCCTCAATCGGGGGACAGGGCGGGGGTATGGCTACACCTTC

V gene: TRBV5-6
clone size: NA
J gene: TRBJ2-1
D gene: NA
CDR3 protein: CASSFGFRNNEQFF
CDR3 DNA: TGTGCCAGCAGCTTCGGGTTCAGAAACAATGAGCAGTTCTTC

V gene: TRBV6-1
clone size: NA
J gene: TRBJ1-1
D gene: TRBD1
CDR3 protein: CASSEARGDRSSFF
CDR3 DNA: TGTGCCAGCAGTGAAGCAAGGGGGGACAGGTCGTCTTTCTTT

V gene: TRBV2
clone size: once
J gene: TRBJ2-7
D gene: NA
CDR3 protein: CASSDEGATYEQYF
CDR3 DNA: TGTGCCAGCAGTGACGAGGGCGCGACCTACGAGCAGTACTTC

V gene: TRBV4-3
clone size: NA
J gene: TRBJ2-3
D gene: NA
CDR3 protein: CASSQDRGDTDTQYF
CDR3 DNA: TGCGCCAGCAGCCAAGACAGGGGAGACACAGATACGCAGTATTTT

V gene: TRBV4-2
clone size: NA
J gene: TRBJ1-6
D gene: NA
CDR3 protein: CASSQALQGGGSPLHF
CDR3 DNA: TGTGCCAGCAGCCAAGCCCTACAGGGAGGGGGTTCACCCCTCCACTTT

V gene: TRBV6-6
clone size: NA
J gene: TRBJ2-7
D gene: TRBD1
CDR3 protein: CASSYDPGQGYEQYF
CDR3 DNA: TGTGCCAGCAGTTACGATCCGGGACAGGGTTACGAGCAGTACTTC

V gene: TRBV30
clone size: NA
J gene: TRBJ1-1
D gene: TRBD1
CDR3 protein: CAWRNRDRNTEAFF
CDR3 DNA: TGTGCCTGGAGGAACAGGGACAGGAACACTGAAGCTTTCTTT

V gene: TRBV7-9
clone size: once
J gene: TRBJ2-1
D gene: NA
CDR3 protein: CASSSMEGAYEQFF
CDR3 DNA: TGTGCCAGCAGCTCCATGGAGGGGGCCTATGAGCAGTTCTTC

V gene: TRBV5-5
clone size: NA
J gene: TRBJ1-1
D gene: NA
CDR3 protein: CASSLGGDTEAFF
CDR3 DNA: TGTGCCAGCAGCTTGGGCGGAGACACTGAAGCTTTCTTT

V gene: TRBV30
clone size: NA
J gene: TRBJ1-6
D gene: NA
CDR3 protein: CAWSVHRKSSPLHF
CDR3 DNA: TGTGCCTGGAGTGTCCACAGAAAGAGTTCACCCCTCCACTTT

V gene: TRBV27
clone size: once
J gene: TRBJ1-6
D gene: NA
CDR3 protein: CASGTGFRGTRGWLIPPLHF
CDR3 DNA: TGTGCCAGCGGAACCGGATTTCGGGGTACGCGAGGGTGGCTTATACCGCCCCTCCACTTT

V gene: TRBV6-5
clone size: NA
J gene: TRBJ1-2
D gene: NA
CDR3 protein: CASSYSAFVRGGYTF
CDR3 DNA: TGTGCCAGCAGTTACTCGGCCTTTGTTCGGGGTGGCTACACCTTC

V gene: TRBV18
clone size: NA
J gene: TRBJ2-7
D gene: NA
CDR3 protein: CASSPGGNSYEQYF
CDR3 DNA: TGTGCCAGCTCACCGGGGGGTAACTCCTACGAGCAGTACTTC

V gene: TRBV29-1
clone size: NA
J gene: TRBJ2-1
D gene: TRBD2
CDR3 protein: CSTQRESNEQFF
CDR3 DNA: TGCAGCACCCAGCGGGAGTCCAATGAGCAGTTCTTC

V gene: TRBV29-1
clone size: NA
J gene: TRBJ2-6
D gene: NA
CDR3 protein: CSVEEQGAGANVLTF
CDR3 DNA: TGCAGCGTTGAAGAACAGGGTGCAGGGGCCAACGTCCTGACTTTC

V gene: TRBV18
clone size: NA
J gene: TRBJ2-1
D gene: NA
CDR3 protein: CASSPLIRGTYNEQFF
CDR3 DNA: TGTGCCAGCTCACCACTAATACGGGGAACCTACAATGAGCAGTTCTTC

V gene: TRBV7-8
clone size: NA
J gene: TRBJ1-1
D gene: NA
CDR3 protein: CASSPIRGLNTEAFF
CDR3 DNA: TGTGCCAGCAGCCCGATAAGAGGGCTGAACACTGAAGCTTTCTTT

V gene: TRBV7-9
clone size: NA
J gene: TRBJ1-2
D gene: TRBD1
CDR3 protein: CASSTTQGAEGYTF
CDR3 DNA: TGTGCCAGCAGCACTACCCAGGGGGCGGAAGGCTACACCTTC

V gene: TRBV5-1
clone size: NA
J gene: TRBJ2-3
D gene: TRBD2
CDR3 protein: CASSSRVAGGTDTQYF
CDR3 DNA: TGCGCCAGCAGCTCCCGGGTAGCGGGGGGCACAGATACGCAGTATTTT

V gene: TRBV7-9
clone size: NA
J gene: TRBJ2-7
D gene: NA
CDR3 protein: CASSPPKFEGRRESEQYF
CDR3 DNA: TGTGCCAGCAGCCCCCCTAAATTCGAGGGGCGTCGGGAGTCCGAGCAGTACTTC

V gene: TRBV15
clone size: NA
J gene: TRBJ1-1
D gene: NA
CDR3 protein: CATAGGGFGTEAFF
CDR3 DNA: TGTGCCACGGCTGGGGGGGGGTTTGGCACTGAAGCTTTCTTT

V gene: TRBV5-1
clone size: NA
J gene: TRBJ2-7
D gene: TRBD1
CDR3 protein: CASSLATGYDEQYF
CDR3 DNA: TGCGCCAGCAGCTTAGCGACAGGGTATGACGAGCAGTACTTC

V gene: TRBV10-3
clone size: NA
J gene: TRBJ1-2
D gene: TRBD1
CDR3 protein: CATRDRVNYGYTF
CDR3 DNA: TGTGCCACCCGGGACAGGGTCAACTATGGCTACACCTTC

V gene: TRBV7-2
clone size: NA
J gene: TRBJ2-5
D gene: TRBD2
CDR3 protein: CASSLQASGGYQETQYF
CDR3 DNA: TGTGCCAGCAGCTTACAGGCTAGCGGGGGGTACCAAGAGACCCAGTACTTC

V gene: TRBV10-3
clone size: once
J gene: TRBJ1-3
D gene: NA
CDR3 protein: CAISPGSGNTIYF
CDR3 DNA: TGTGCCATCAGCCCAGGGTCTGGAAACACCATATATTTT

V gene: TRBV5-4
clone size: NA
J gene: TRBJ1-1
D gene: NA
CDR3 protein: CASSSLRGGITEAFF
CDR3 DNA: TGTGCCAGCAGCTCTCTCAGGGGAGGGATCACTGAAGCTTTCTTT

V gene: TRBV7-2
clone size: NA
J gene: TRBJ2-3
D gene: NA
CDR3 protein: CASSLIWSSTDTQYF
CDR3 DNA: TGTGCCAGCAGCTTAATCTGGAGCAGCACAGATACGCAGTATTTT

V gene: TRBV6-5
clone size: few
J gene: TRBJ2-3
D gene: NA
CDR3 protein: CASSWAFSSTDTQYF
CDR3 DNA: TGTGCCAGCAGTTGGGCCTTCAGTAGCACAGATACGCAGTATTTT